This record covers a single T cell receptor beta chain. Antigen: not known. The source of the sample is a study of T cells expressing NK-cell markers. General study results and limits: Dominant NKG2C+ clonotypes in five to seven donors made up about 1.0-7.5% of CD8+ T cells.

It was by 5'RACE template switching with UMIs that TCR beta cDNA was made. TCRdb derives one entry per CDR3 protein from the 5' RACE reads, leaving out DNA. The sample includes over 250,000 distinct CDR3 sequences. CDR1 is SGHNT, CDR2 YYREEE, per germline (reference sequence). This CDR3 is 16 amino acids long. The source is a woman aged 18-70 years in good health. The chain employs TRBV5-4 and TRBJ2-1; the TCRdb call, TRBD2, lacks DNA for checking. Sequencing was performed on blood T cells: a sorted CD56 or NKG2C T cell subset, CD4+ or CD8+ T cells, or bulk PBMC T cells (not recorded which). The CDR3 spells CASSLQYNSRGTEQFF. Using reference TRBV5-4 and TRBJ2-1 for the parts outside the CDR3, the full variable domain is ETGVTQSPTHLIKTRGQQVTLRCSSQSGHNTVSWYQQALGQGPQFIFQYYREEENGRGNFPPRFSGLQFPNYSSELNVNALELDDSALYLCASSLQYNSRGTEQFFGPGTRLTVL.